A single sample is the source of the 29 T cell receptor beta chains below, sequenced in a study of blood T cell repertoires in COVID-19. Sequenced by immunoSEQ multiplex PCR; TCRdb stores in-frame clones only, minus some. The sample holds a few hundred thousand clones; 80% to 90% are singletons and the top ten take 1.1%. The source material was PBMCs or T cells enriched from blood (not recorded which). The receptors stem from a young man who had recovered from COVID-19.

The chain employs TRBV19 and TRBJ1-2; D might be TRBD1 (6 bases). The germline V gene has CDR1 LNHDA and CDR2 SQIVND (reference sequence). This CDR3 is built from 14 residues. V was cut by 6 bases and J by 8 bases, with 19 bases left in between. The CDR3 loop is CASRETGATGGYTF. CDR3 nucleotide sequence: TGTGCCAGTAGAGAGACAGGAGCTACCGGCGGCTACACCTTC.

The chain carries TRBV28 and TRBJ1-5; 9 nucleotides match TRBD1. The germline gives CDR1 MDHEN, CDR2 SYDVKM. This CDR3 comprises 15 residues. V shed 6 bases, J shed 7 bases, and the junction held 10 bases outside the gene matches. CDR3 bases: TGTGCCAGCAGACGCTCCGGGACAGGGAACCAGCCCCAGCATTTT. As protein: CASRRSGTGNQPQHF.

V gene TRBV13 combines with J gene TRBJ1-3; no definite D call. Germline V lookup: CDR1 PRHDT, CDR2 FYEKMQ (reference sequence). CDR3 size: 16 residues. Between the trimmed V and J ends, which lost 0 bases and 2 bases, there was a span of 11 bases. DNA of the CDR3: TGTGCCAGCAGCTTAGGCTGGGGAGGGACTGGAAACACCATATATTTT. Its translation: CASSLGWGGTGNTIYF.

CDR3 residues: CASSPTGDSGANVLTF. CDR3 bases: TGTGCCAGCAGCCCGACAGGGGACTCTGGGGCCAACGTCCTGACTTTC. The J gene is TRBJ2-6, the V gene TRBV7-6; 8 bases are shared with TRBD1. This CDR3 contains 16 residues. Looked up from germline, CDR1 is SGHVS and CDR2 is FNYEAQ. V lost 5 bases and J lost 0; bases outside the gene matches: 3.

The gene calls are TRBV19 and TRBJ1-5, with TRBD1 as a possible D gene (6 bases). Germline V gene sequence: CDR1 LNHDA, CDR2 SQIVND (reference sequence). The V end lost 5 bases, the J end lost 1 base, and 15 bases lay between the germline ends. There are 16 residues in the CDR3. For the CDR3, the DNA is TGTGCCAGTAGTTCCCCCGGACAGTTGAGCAATCAGCCCCAGCATTTT. This translates into CASSSPGQLSNQPQHF.

This clone has just one count. CDR3 amino acids: CASFPTSPLSEQFF. CDR3 nucleotide sequence: TGTGCCAGCTTCCCAACTAGCCCCCTTTCCGAGCAGTTCTTC. The V call is TRBV28, the J call TRBJ2-1; D possibly corresponds to TRBD2 (6 bases). The CDR3 length is 14 residues. Germline loops: CDR1 MDHEN, CDR2 SYDVKM. V was shortened by 8 bases and J by 10 bases, with 21 bases between the two germline ends.

The rearrangement uses TRBV19 and TRBJ2-1, with TRBD2 identical over 9 bases. The V gene's germline CDR1 is LNHDA and CDR2 SQIVND (reference sequence). Losses at the gene ends were 7 bases for V and 8 bases for J; bases not matched to a gene: 9. The CDR3 covers 14 residues. The CDR3 loop is CASMGLAGRDEQFF. DNA of the CDR3: TGTGCCAGTATGGGGCTAGCGGGAAGGGATGAGCAGTTCTTC.

The DNA of the CDR3 is TGTGCCAGCAGCTTAAGGCTTAGCCCATACAATGAGCAGTTCTTC. Protein sequence: CASSLRLSPYNEQFF. V gene TRBV7-9 combines with J gene TRBJ2-1; D remains ambiguous. The CDR3 loop spans 15 amino acids. V lost 2 bases and J lost 4, with 12 bases in between. Germline V gives CDR1 SEHNR, CDR2 FQNEAQ (reference sequence).

CDR3 region: CSAASMREQYF. The CDR3 nucleotides read TGCAGTGCGGCTAGTATGAGGGAGCAGTACTTC. The rearrangement links TRBV20-1 to TRBJ2-7; D remains ambiguous. Trimming stripped 6 bases from V and 7 bases from J, with 13 bases between. CDR1 and CDR2 (germline): DFQATT, SNEGSKA (reference sequence). The CDR3 loop spans 11 amino acids.

The rearrangement joins TRBV2 to TRBJ1-2; 7 nucleotides agree with TRBD1. V lost 7 bases to trimming and J lost 0 bases; unmatched junction nucleotides: 11. This CDR3 spans 16 amino acids. The germline gives CDR1 SNHLY, CDR2 FYNNEI. Written as DNA, the CDR3 is TGTGCCAGCACTTGGGGACAGCCAGGAGCTAACTATGGCTACACCTTC. Protein product: CASTWGQPGANYGYTF.

The genes are TRBV18 and TRBJ1-5; 8 bases match TRBD1. The V gene's germline CDR1 is KGHSH and CDR2 LQKENI. The length of the CDR3 is 16 residues. The junction had 6 bases not matched to a gene; V was cut back by 3 bases and J by 2 bases. The CDR3: CASSPGAQGGNQPQHF. CDR3 sequence (DNA): TGTGCCAGCTCACCCGGGGCACAGGGGGGCAATCAGCCCCAGCATTTT.

V is TRBV3-1 (or the pseudogene TRBV3-2) and J is TRBJ1-2, with 11 bases lining up with TRBD1. The length of the CDR3 is 15 residues. J was trimmed by 5 bases and V by 4 bases; bases with no gene match: 6. Per the germline V gene, CDR1 is LGHDT and CDR2 is YNNKEL (reference sequence). The CDR3: CASSPRDRGFYGYTF. CDR3 DNA: TGTGCCAGCAGCCCCCGGGACAGGGGGTTTTATGGCTACACCTTC.

In nucleotides, the CDR3 is TGTGCCAGCAGGGGCTGGGGCAAACAAGAGACCCAGTACTTC. It codes for CASRGWGKQETQYF. The chain carries TRBV27 and TRBJ2-5; tentatively, D is TRBD1 (5 bases). The length of the CDR3 is 14 residues. Deletions cut 6 bases from V and 2 bases from J, with 13 bases between. CDR1 and CDR2 from the germline V gene are MNHEY and SMNVEV (reference sequence).

The chain carries TRBV28 and TRBJ1-1; D might be TRBD1 (5 bases). CDR1 MDHEN and CDR2 SYDVKM come from the germline V gene. Between the trimmed V and J ends, which lost 5 bases and 4 bases, there was a span of 17 bases. The CDR3 runs to 15 residues. In DNA, the CDR3 is TGTGCCAGCAGTCCCGGCCTGGGGGGAACCACTGAAGCTTTCTTT. Its protein is CASSPGLGGTTEAFF.

The genes are TRBV3-1 (or the pseudogene TRBV3-2) and TRBJ2-7; D gene unclear. The CDR3 runs 13 residues. CDR1 is LGHDT and CDR2 is YNNKEL in the germline V gene (reference sequence). Deletions cut 3 bases from V and 3 bases from J, with 9 bases between. The CDR3 sequence: CASSHTTLYEQYF. In nucleotides, the CDR3 is TGTGCCAGCAGCCACACGACTCTCTACGAGCAGTACTTC.

The chain combines TRBV25-1 with TRBJ2-1, with D tentatively TRBD1 (5 bases). This CDR3 is built from 18 residues. The germline gives CDR1 MGHDK, CDR2 SYGVNS. Trimming left V 3 bases short and J 12 bases short, with 30 bases between. The CDR3 DNA is TGTGCCAGCAGTGACTATTCATCGGACAAGGTTATCCGGTTTGTGCAGTTCTTC. It specifies CASSDYSSDKVIRFVQFF. Full variable domain (missing parts from reference TRBV25-1 and TRBJ2-1): EADIYQTPRYLVIGTGKKITLECSQTMGHDKMYWYQQDPGMELHLIHYSYGVNSTEKGDLSSESTVSRIRTEHFPLTLESARPSHTSQYLCASSDYSSDKVIRFVQFFGPGTRLTVL.

This clone was observed a single time. The chain carries TRBV24-1 and TRBJ2-2, with D possibly matching TRBD2 (5 bases). Trimming cost V 8 bases and J 8 bases, with 8 bases left between them. The CDR3 has 11 amino acids. Germline V lookup: CDR1 KGHDR, CDR2 SFDVKD. The DNA for the CDR3 is TGTGCCACCATGTGGAGGGGGGAGCTGTTTTTT. This sequence encodes CATMWRGELFF.

V gene TRBV21-1 combines with J gene TRBJ2-5; TRBD1, the table's D call, was not compared with the DNA. TRBV21-1 is reported as a pseudogene. The CDR3 extends over 17 amino acids. The CDR3 is CASSKDWGTGRQETQYF. CDR3 DNA: TGTGCCAGCAGCAAAGATTGGGGGACAGGGAGGCAAGAGACCCAGTACTTC.

Worth noting for this clone: The sample holds other DNA sequences that translate to the same CDR3. The chain uses TRBV11-2 and TRBJ1-2; D gene unclear. The V end was cut by 5 bases, the J end by 5 bases, with 9 bases between. Germline values: CDR1 SGHAT, CDR2 FQNNGV. This CDR3 comprises 12 residues. The CDR3 sequence: CASSPSGYGYTF. CDR3 sequence (DNA): TGTGCCAGCAGCCCCAGCGGGTATGGCTACACCTTC.

This clone has a single count. J is TRBJ1-3 and V is TRBV19, with 8 nucleotides matching TRBD1. Germline CDR1 reads LNHDA; CDR2 reads SQIVND (reference sequence). After removal of 5 bases from V and 0 bases from J, the junction contained 9 bases not matched to a gene. CDR3 length: 17 residues. The CDR3 sequence: CASSVAGTGASGNTIYF. The CDR3 coding sequence is TGTGCCAGTAGTGTTGCCGGGACAGGAGCCTCTGGAAACACCATATATTTT.

Only a few counts were recorded for this clone. The chain recombines TRBV28 with TRBJ1-4; possibly TRBD1 for D (5 bases). Germline values: CDR1 MDHEN, CDR2 SYDVKM. There are 12 residues in the CDR3. Trimming took off 2 bases at V and 15 bases at J, with 13 bases between the two ends. CDR3 region: CASSLVQGQVFF. The CDR3 nucleotides read TGTGCCAGCAGTTTAGTTCAGGGCCAGGTGTTTTTT.

V usage is TRBV12-3 or TRBV12-4 and J usage is TRBJ2-7; D remains ambiguous. V shed 2 bases and J shed 4 bases, with 6 bases lying between them. The length of the CDR3 is 12 residues. The chain's CDR3 is CASSLSLYEQYF. The CDR3 DNA is TGTGCCAGCAGTTTAAGCCTATACGAGCAGTACTTC.

The genes are TRBV19 and TRBJ1-2, with 7 nucleotides matching TRBD1. V dropped 4 bases and J dropped 0; count of bases not matched to a gene: 11. CDR3 size: 17 residues. Germline V lookup: CDR1 LNHDA, CDR2 SQIVND (reference sequence). The CDR3 loop reads CASSNERDSDSNYGYTF. The CDR3 coding sequence is TGTGCCAGTAGTAACGAGAGGGACAGCGATTCTAACTATGGCTACACCTTC.

The chain uses TRBV7-2 and TRBJ2-7; the D is unclear. V was trimmed by 5 bases and J by 0 bases, leaving 11 bases between them. Looked up from germline, CDR1 is SGHTA and CDR2 is FQGNSA. This CDR3 spans 14 amino acids. CDR3 bases: TGTGCCAGCAGCCCACAGACGGCCTCCTACGAGCAGTACTTC. This translates into CASSPQTASYEQYF.

The V gene is TRBV6-6, the J gene TRBJ2-7; a possible D gene is TRBD1 (5 bases). Between the trimmed V and J ends, which lost 6 bases and 3 bases, there was a span of 18 bases. Per the germline V gene, CDR1 is MNHNY and CDR2 is SVGAGI (reference sequence). The CDR3 totals 15 residues. The CDR3 nucleotides are TGTGCCAGCAGCCAATACGACAGAGACCTCTACGAGCAGTACTTC. Its protein product is CASSQYDRDLYEQYF.

Comment on this clone: Other DNA sequences in the sample encode the same CDR3. This rearrangement joins TRBV7-9 to TRBJ2-5; D gene unclear. The germline V and J ends were trimmed by 2 bases and 2 bases, with 6 bases remaining between them. The CDR3 is 13 residues long. Germline lookup yields CDR1 SEHNR and CDR2 FQNEAQ (reference sequence). The CDR3, as DNA: TGTGCCAGCAGCTTATCGGGTCAAGAGACCCAGTACTTC. It codes for CASSLSGQETQYF. Variable domain in full (rest from reference TRBV7-9 and TRBJ2-5): DTGVSQNPRHKITKRGQNVTFRCDPISEHNRLYWYRQTLGQGPEFLTYFQNEAQLEKSRLLSDRFSAERPKGSFSTLEIQRTEQGDSAMYLCASSLSGQETQYFGPGTRLLVL.

This chain connects TRBV19 to TRBJ2-3, with D perhaps matching TRBD2 (5 bases). The V and J ends lost 2 bases and 1 base respectively, with 10 bases between them. CDR1 LNHDA and CDR2 SQIVND come from the germline V gene (reference sequence). The CDR3 extends over 15 amino acids. The CDR3 DNA reads as TGTGCCAGTAGTATAAGTTTGGGAGGCACAGATACGCAGTATTTT. This codes for CASSISLGGTDTQYF.

The CDR3: CASSWTGSSWGTEAFF. The DNA of the CDR3 is TGTGCCAGCAGCTGGACAGGGAGCTCTTGGGGCACTGAAGCTTTCTTT. The rearrangement links TRBV11-2 to TRBJ1-1; TRBD1 aligns across 8 bases. CDR1 and CDR2 (germline): SGHAT, FQNNGV. Losses at the gene ends were 4 bases for V and 4 bases for J; bases not matched to a gene: 11. The CDR3 runs 16 residues.

In regard to this clone: Other DNA sequences in this specimen translate into the identical CDR3. The chain links TRBV5-5 to TRBJ1-5; D remains unclear. CDR1 and CDR2 (germline): SGHKS, YYEKEE (reference sequence). CDR3 length equals 13 residues. V was pared by 3 bases and J by 4 bases, with 8 bases between. CDR3 loop: CASSSRGNQPQHF. CDR3 DNA: TGTGCCAGCAGCTCCCGGGGTAATCAGCCCCAGCATTTT. The full variable domain, rest sourced from reference TRBV5-5 and TRBJ1-5, is DAGVTQSPTHLIKTRGQQVTLRCSPISGHKSVSWYQQVLGQGPQFIFQYYEKEERGRGNFPDRFSARQFPNYSSELNVNALLLGDSALYLCASSSRGNQPQHFGDGTRLSIL.